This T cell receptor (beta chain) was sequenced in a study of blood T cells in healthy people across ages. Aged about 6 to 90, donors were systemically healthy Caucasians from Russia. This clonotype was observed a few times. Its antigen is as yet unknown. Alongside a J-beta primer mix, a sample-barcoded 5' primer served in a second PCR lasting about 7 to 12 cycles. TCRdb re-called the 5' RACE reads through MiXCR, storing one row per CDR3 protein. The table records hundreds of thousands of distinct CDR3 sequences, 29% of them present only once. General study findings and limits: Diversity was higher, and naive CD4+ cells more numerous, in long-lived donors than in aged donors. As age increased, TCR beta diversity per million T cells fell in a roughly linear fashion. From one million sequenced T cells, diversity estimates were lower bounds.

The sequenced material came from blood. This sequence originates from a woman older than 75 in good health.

CDR3 DNA: TGTGCCAGCAGTTTTTTCCCCCATAGAGATAATTCACCCCTCCACTTT. Translation gives CASSFFPHRDNSPLHF. The genes are TRBV12-3 or TRBV12-4 and TRBJ1-6; unclear D gene. The CDR3 has 16 amino acids. Trimming left V 3 bases short and J 5 bases short, with 14 bases between.